Listed below are T cell receptor beta chains from one sample, sequenced in a study of CD8 T cells in ankylosing spondylitis. TCRdb recomputed calls from the 5' RACE reads with MiXCR, one row per CDR3 protein. The data show 300,000 to 350,000 distinct CDR3 sequences, roughly 14% seen once. The sample consisted of blood, either unsorted or a sorted T cell fraction (not recorded which). The source is a male donor with ankylosing spondylitis or in good health (not recorded which). CDR3s leave out the opening cysteine and the closing phenylalanine or tryptophan. Fields, in order: V gene, clone size, J gene, CDR3 protein. Clone size, where shown, is once, few, many, or a class for clones that have expanded.

v_gene: TRBV21-1; abundance: NA; j_gene: TRBJ1-2; CDR3aa: ASRSGGDNYGYT
v_gene: TRBV5-1; abundance: many; j_gene: TRBJ2-1; CDR3aa: ASRGGLAASSYNEQF
v_gene: TRBV10-3; abundance: many; j_gene: TRBJ1-5; CDR3aa: AISESGGNQPQH
v_gene: TRBV19; abundance: NA; j_gene: TRBJ1-1; CDR3aa: ASSIEGFEAF
v_gene: TRBV2; abundance: few; j_gene: TRBJ1-5; CDR3aa: ASSEARASGQPQH
v_gene: TRBV5-5; abundance: NA; j_gene: TRBJ1-2; CDR3aa: ASSGQGGYPNGYT
v_gene: TRBV7-9; abundance: NA; j_gene: TRBJ2-1; CDR3aa: ASSPGTSGIYNEQF
v_gene: TRBV12-3/TRBV12-4; abundance: NA; j_gene: TRBJ2-7; CDR3aa: ASSLRQRYEQY
v_gene: TRBV5-5; abundance: NA; j_gene: TRBJ2-2; CDR3aa: ASSRQGGDGELF
v_gene: TRBV12-3/TRBV12-4; abundance: few; j_gene: TRBJ1-2; CDR3aa: ASSSSGQSNYGYT
v_gene: TRBV7-2; abundance: few; j_gene: TRBJ2-3; CDR3aa: ASSSVGGTSTDTQY
v_gene: TRBV30; abundance: few; j_gene: TRBJ2-5; CDR3aa: AWTGQETQY
v_gene: TRBV5-1; abundance: many; j_gene: TRBJ1-3; CDR3aa: ASSLEGNGNTIY
v_gene: TRBV28; abundance: NA; j_gene: TRBJ2-2; CDR3aa: ASSSDPDRGGTGELF
v_gene: TRBV4-1; abundance: few; j_gene: TRBJ2-3; CDR3aa: ASSPDAGGTDTQY
v_gene: TRBV19; abundance: NA; j_gene: TRBJ2-1; CDR3aa: ASSQPSGGGNEQF
v_gene: TRBV6-5; abundance: few; j_gene: TRBJ1-4; CDR3aa: ASRLGQAREKLF
v_gene: TRBV20-1; abundance: few; j_gene: TRBJ2-7; CDR3aa: SASTADRRSSYEQY
v_gene: TRBV9; abundance: NA; j_gene: TRBJ2-5; CDR3aa: ASSEGGETQY
v_gene: TRBV29-1; abundance: NA; j_gene: TRBJ2-1; CDR3aa: SVEERKVNEQF